This T cell receptor (beta chain) was sequenced in a study of neoadjuvant anti-PD-1 for oral cavity cancer. Across the whole study: Patients without progression received a fourth nivolumab dose around day 43, then surgical resection on days 50-56. Study findings and constraints: Treg/Th17 ratio rose with pretreatment blood and fell with post-treatment tumor TCRbeta clonality.

Blood libraries mostly used approximately 480 ng genomic DNA, six replicates each. The assay was immunoSEQ multiplex PCR, and TCRdb's table has in-frame clones only and misses some. Seen here are 7,500 to 8,000 clones, roughly 71% observed once, and the top ten hold around 2.8%. Unmatched junction bases numbered 4, after V lost 6 bases and J lost 10 bases. This CDR3 has 13 residues. Germline V gene data show CDR1 as MRHNA and CDR2 as SNTAGT. Remarks on this clone: Its antigen is currently unknown.

Noted time point: after neoadjuvant nivolumab, at surgical resection. The sequence came from a person between 40 and 80 years old with oral cavity squamous cell carcinoma. The V call is TRBV6-4, the J call TRBJ2-3, with TRBD2 matching 13 bases. The material sequenced was PBMCs, taken after nivolumab (anti-PD-1) treatment. The CDR3 coding sequence is TGTGCCAGCAGACCTGGGACTAGCGGGGCGCAGTATTTT. This sequence encodes CASRPGTSGAQYF.